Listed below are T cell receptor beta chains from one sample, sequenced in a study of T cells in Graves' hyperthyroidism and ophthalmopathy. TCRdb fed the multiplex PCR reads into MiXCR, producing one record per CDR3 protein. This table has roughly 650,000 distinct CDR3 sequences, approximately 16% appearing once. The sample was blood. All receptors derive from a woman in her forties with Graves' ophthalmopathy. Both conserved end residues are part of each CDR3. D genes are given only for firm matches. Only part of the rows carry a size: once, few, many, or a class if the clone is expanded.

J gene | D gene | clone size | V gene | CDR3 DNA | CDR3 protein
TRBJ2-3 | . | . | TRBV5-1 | TGCGCCAGCAGCTCGGCCAGAGGGGCGTGGGACACAGATACGCAGTATTTT | CASSSARGAWDTDTQYF
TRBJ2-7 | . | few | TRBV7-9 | TGTGCCAGCAGCTCCCCCAGGGTTATGAGCTACGAGCAGTACTTC | CASSSPRVMSYEQYF
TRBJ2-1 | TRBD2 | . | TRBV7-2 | TGTGCCAGCAGCTATGGACTAGCGGGAGTTGATGAGCAGTTCTTC | CASSYGLAGVDEQFF
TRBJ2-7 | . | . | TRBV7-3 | TGTGCCAGCAGCCCACGGGTATTCGGGAGAGGAACTTACGAGCAGTACTTC | CASSPRVFGRGTYEQYF
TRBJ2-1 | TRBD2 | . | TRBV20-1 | TGCAGTGCACAGGGGCCTCGAGACCGGACTAGCGGGATACCCTACAATGAGCAGTTCTTC | CSAQGPRDRTSGIPYNEQFF
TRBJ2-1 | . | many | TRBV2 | TGTGCCAGCAGCCCCCCCAGGTTAGTGGCTCGCAATGAGCAGTTCTTC | CASSPPRLVARNEQFF
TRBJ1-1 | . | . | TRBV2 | TGTGCCACGAGGACAAATGCGAACACTGAAGCTTTCTTT | CATRTNANTEAFF
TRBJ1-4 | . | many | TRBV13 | TGTGCCAGCAGCTTAGGGCAGGGCGATAATGAAAAACTGTTTTTT | CASSLGQGDNEKLFF
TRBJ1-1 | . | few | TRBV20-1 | TGCAGTGCTAACAACCTGGGCGCTTTCTTT | CSANNLGAFF
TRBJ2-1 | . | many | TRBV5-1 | TGCGCCAGTGGGGGCGGGAAGGACAATGAGCAGTTCTTC | CASGGGKDNEQFF
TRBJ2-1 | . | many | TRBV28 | TGTGCCAGCAGTCTCCGCGCAGCGGCCTACAATGAGCAGTTCTTC | CASSLRAAAYNEQFF
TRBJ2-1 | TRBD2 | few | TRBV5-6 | TGTGCCAGCAGCTTGACTAGCGGGGGGATCAATGAGCAGTTCTTC | CASSLTSGGINEQFF
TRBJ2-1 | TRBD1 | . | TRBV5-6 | TGTGCCAACAGCTCTCTCCCCGACAGGGTGGACGTTGAGCAGTTCTTC | CANSSLPDRVDVEQFF
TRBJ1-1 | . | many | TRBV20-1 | TGCAGTGCTCCAAGACAGACTGAAGCTTTCTTT | CSAPRQTEAFF
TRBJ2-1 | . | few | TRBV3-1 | TGTGCCAGCAGCCGAGCCGGGACCGATGAGCAGTTCTTC | CASSRAGTDEQFF
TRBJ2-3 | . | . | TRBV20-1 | TGCAGTGCCCTCGAAGGGGGTACGCAGTATTTT | CSALEGGTQYF
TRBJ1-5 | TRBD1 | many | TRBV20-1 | TGCAGTGCAGCAGGGGGAAGCAATCAGCCCCAGCATTTT | CSAAGGSNQPQHF
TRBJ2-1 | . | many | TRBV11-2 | TGTGCCAGCAGCTTAGATTTTGAGCAGTTCTTC | CASSLDFEQFF
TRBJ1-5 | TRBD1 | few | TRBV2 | TGTGCCAGCAGTCCGGGACAGGTTGGTCAGCCCCAGCATTTT | CASSPGQVGQPQHF
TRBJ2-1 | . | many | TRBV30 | TGTGCCTGGAGTTACGGTGTGGACAATGAGCAGTTCTTC | CAWSYGVDNEQFF
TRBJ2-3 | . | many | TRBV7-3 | TGTGCCAGCAGCCAAGGTACTAGCAGAGATACGCAGTATTTT | CASSQGTSRDTQYF
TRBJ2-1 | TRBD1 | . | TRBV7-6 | TGTGCCAGCAGCCAAGGCCGGGACAGGCAAGACAATGAGCAGTTCTTC | CASSQGRDRQDNEQFF
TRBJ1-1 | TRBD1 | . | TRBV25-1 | TGTGCCAGCAGTGACTCGACAGGGGTTCGTCGGAACACTGAAGCTTTCTTT | CASSDSTGVRRNTEAFF
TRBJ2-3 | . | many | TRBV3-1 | TGTGCCAGCAGTCAAGATTTAACTAGTCAGGGAGATACGCAGTATTTT | CASSQDLTSQGDTQYF
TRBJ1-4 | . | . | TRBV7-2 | TGTGCCAGCAGCAGTCCGGGGGGCAAGGTTGAAAAACTGTTTTTT | CASSSPGGKVEKLFF
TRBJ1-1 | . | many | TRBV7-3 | TGTGCCAGCAGCTTAAGCCAGGGAGGGTTAACTGAAGCTTTCTTT | CASSLSQGGLTEAFF
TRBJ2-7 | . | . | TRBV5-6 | TGTGCCAGCAGCCTGGGTCTAGTGGGGTTGGAGCAGTACTTC | CASSLGLVGLEQYF